These 14 T cell receptor beta chains were all obtained from the same sample, sequenced in a study of cytomegalovirus exposure and HLA in healthy donors. The repertoire was sequenced with immunoSEQ multiplex PCR; TCRdb's copy has only in-frame clones and lacks some. The sample consists of roughly 65,000 clones, about 91% of them appearing once. The specimen was PBMCs. All receptors derive from a man between 18 and 29 years old in good health and CMV-seronegative.

The chain is built from TRBV7-9 and TRBJ2-3; weak D call: TRBD2 (6 bases). Germline loops: CDR1 SEHNR, CDR2 FQNEAQ (reference sequence). The CDR3 is made up of 17 amino acids. Trimming removed 2 bases from V and 4 bases from J, with 19 bases in between. The CDR3 DNA is TGTGCCAGCAGCTTAAGTCCGGGGGAGATAATGTCAGATACGCAGTATTTT. This codes for CASSLSPGEIMSDTQYF.

The CDR3: CASSLAGGYEQYF. As DNA, the CDR3 is TGTGCCAGCAGCTTAGCGGGAGGCTACGAGCAGTACTTC. J is TRBJ2-7 and V is TRBV7-3; 8 bases agree with TRBD2. This CDR3 is built from 13 residues. Unmatched junction bases numbered 0, after V lost 2 bases and J lost 3 bases. Germline-derived CDR1 and CDR2 are SGHTA and FQGTGA. Supplemented by reference TRBV7-3 and TRBJ2-7, the full variable domain reads GAGVSQTPSNKVTEKGKYVELRCDPISGHTALYWYRQSLGQGPEFLIYFQGTGAADDSGLPNDRFFAVRPEGSVSTLKIQRTERGDSAVYLCASSLAGGYEQYFGPGTRLTVT.

The chain is built from TRBV20-1 and TRBJ1-2; unclear D gene. Germline loops: CDR1 DFQATT, CDR2 SNEGSKA (reference sequence). The ends were cut back, 7 bases at V and 4 bases at J, with 10 bases in the middle. The CDR3 is made up of 11 amino acids. CDR3 in amino acids: CSERETYGYTF. In nucleotides, the CDR3 is TGCAGTGAAAGGGAGACCTATGGCTACACCTTC.

J is TRBJ2-7 and V is TRBV27; perhaps TRBD1 as D (6 bases). Trimming removed 5 bases from V and 0 bases from J, with 14 bases in between. This CDR3 has 15 residues. The germline V gene has CDR1 MNHEY and CDR2 SMNVEV (reference sequence). The CDR3 loop is CASSARQGISYEQYF. The CDR3 DNA sequence: TGTGCCAGCAGTGCCAGGCAGGGGATCTCCTACGAGCAGTACTTC.

V is TRBV5-1 and J is TRBJ2-1, with 8 bases lining up with TRBD2. This CDR3 contains 14 residues. Unmatched junction bases numbered 10, after V lost 5 bases and J lost 9 bases. Germline V gene sequence: CDR1 SGHRS, CDR2 YFSETQ. The CDR3 protein is CASSREGRSAEQFF. The CDR3 DNA reads as TGCGCCAGCAGTCGGGAGGGCCGGTCCGCTGAGCAGTTCTTC.

The rearrangement joins TRBV29-1 to TRBJ1-1; perhaps TRBD1 as D (6 bases). V dropped 8 bases and J dropped 5 bases, with 21 bases sitting between them. The CDR3 runs to 14 residues. Germline CDR1 is SQVTM and CDR2 is ANQGSEA. The CDR3 loop is CSQKGVNGATEAFF. CDR3 DNA: TGCAGCCAGAAGGGGGTAAACGGGGCTACTGAAGCTTTCTTT. Variable domain in full (rest from reference TRBV29-1 and TRBJ1-1): SAVISQKPSRDICQRGTSLTIQCQVDSQVTMMFWYRQQPGQSLTLIATANQGSEATYESGFVIDKFPISRPNLTFSTLTVSNMSPEDSSIYLCSQKGVNGATEAFFGQGTRLTVV.

This rearrangement joins TRBV5-1 to TRBJ2-7; 8 nucleotides align to TRBD1. Germline lookup yields CDR1 SGHRS and CDR2 YFSETQ. J gave up 7 bases and V 4 bases, and 7 bases lay outside the gene matches. The CDR3 covers 13 residues. CDR3 bases: TGCGCCAGCAGCCTCGGACAGGGACGGGAGCAGTACTTC. Amino acid sequence: CASSLGQGREQYF.

V and J are TRBV7-2 and TRBJ2-1; the D is unclear. This CDR3 spans 14 amino acids. Germline loops: CDR1 SGHTA, CDR2 FQGNSA. The V and J ends lost 2 bases and 0 bases respectively, with 5 bases between them. DNA for the CDR3: TGTGCCAGCAGCTTAACTATCTCCTACAATGAGCAGTTCTTC. Translated, it gives CASSLTISYNEQFF.

The chain recombines TRBV28 with TRBJ2-7; a weak D match, TRBD2 (5 bases). The V gene lost 7 bases and the J gene lost 4 bases, with 29 bases spanning the gap. Looked up from germline, CDR1 is MDHEN and CDR2 is SYDVKM. The length of the CDR3 is 18 residues. The CDR3 loop is CASKFRVGSARRLYEQYF. CDR3 DNA sequence: TGTGCCAGCAAGTTTAGGGTCGGTTCGGCCCGGAGACTATACGAGCAGTACTTC.

Here the CDR3 reads CASSPQAAGGGETQYF. The CDR3 region has the DNA TGTGCCAGCAGCCCCCAGGCAGCGGGAGGGGGCGAGACCCAGTACTTC. The genes are TRBV7-2 and TRBJ2-5; 10 nucleotides match TRBD2. The germline gives CDR1 SGHTA, CDR2 FQGNSA. The CDR3 is 16 amino acids. V lost 5 bases, J lost 5 bases, and 11 bases stayed unmatched. The whole variable domain, filled in from reference TRBV7-2 and TRBJ2-5, reads GAGVSQSPSNKVTEKGKDVELRCDPISGHTALYWYRQSLGQGLEFLIYFQGNSAPDKSGLPSDRFSAERTGGSVSTLTIQRTQQEDSAVYLCASSPQAAGGGETQYFGPGTRLLVL.

The V and J genes are TRBV19 and TRBJ2-1; TRBD2 matches at 14 bases. Germline V gene data show CDR1 as LNHDA and CDR2 as SQIVND (reference sequence). The CDR3 spans 15 residues. Losses at the gene ends were 7 bases for V and 8 bases for J; bases not matched to a gene: 7. In DNA form, the CDR3 reads TGTGCCAGTAAAAGACTAGCGGGAGGGCGGGATGAGCAGTTCTTC. Translated: CASKRLAGGRDEQFF.

The CDR3 DNA follows: TGTGCCAGCAGGATAGGCGGCGGGAGTTCCTACAATGAGCAGTTCTTC. It codes for CASRIGGGSSYNEQFF. The chain employs TRBV7-2 and TRBJ2-1; 7 nucleotides agree with TRBD2. Germline trimming cut 6 bases from V and 1 base from J; bases unmatched to any gene: 9. The CDR3 is 16 amino acids. Germline V gene sequence: CDR1 SGHTA, CDR2 FQGNSA.

The chain joins TRBV5-8 to TRBJ1-3; a weak D match, TRBD1 (5 bases). The CDR3 spans 16 residues. CDR1 is SGHTS and CDR2 is YDEGEE in the germline V gene. V gave up 8 bases and J gave up 0 bases, with 18 bases separating them. CDR3 sequence (DNA): TGTGCCAGTAGGGCCCGGGACTTACTCTCTGGAAACACCATATATTTT. Its translation: CASRARDLLSGNTIYF.

The rearrangement links TRBV28 to TRBJ2-7; D is perhaps TRBD1 (6 bases). V shed 8 bases and J shed 2 bases, with 19 bases lying between them. This CDR3 is 15 amino acids long. Germline values: CDR1 MDHEN, CDR2 SYDVKM. CDR3 in DNA: TGTGCCAGCGGATTGAACCGGGACATTACCTACGAGCAGTACTTC. Translated: CASGLNRDITYEQYF.